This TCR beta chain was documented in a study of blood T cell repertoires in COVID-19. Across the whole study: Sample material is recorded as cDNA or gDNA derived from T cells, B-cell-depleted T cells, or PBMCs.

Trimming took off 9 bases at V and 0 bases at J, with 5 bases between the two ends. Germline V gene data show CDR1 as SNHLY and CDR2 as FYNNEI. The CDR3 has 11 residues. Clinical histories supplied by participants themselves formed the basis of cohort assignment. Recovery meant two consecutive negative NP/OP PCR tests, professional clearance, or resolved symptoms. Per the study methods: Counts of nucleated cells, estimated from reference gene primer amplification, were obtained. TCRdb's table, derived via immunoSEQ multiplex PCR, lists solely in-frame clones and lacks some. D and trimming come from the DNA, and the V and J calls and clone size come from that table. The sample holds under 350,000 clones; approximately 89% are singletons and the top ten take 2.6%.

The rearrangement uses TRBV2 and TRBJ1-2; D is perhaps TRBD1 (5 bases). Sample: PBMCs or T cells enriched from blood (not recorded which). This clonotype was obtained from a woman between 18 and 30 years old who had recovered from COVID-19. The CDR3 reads CARTANYGYTF. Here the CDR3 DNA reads TGTGCCAGGACAGCTAACTATGGCTACACCTTC.